This TCR beta chain was documented in a study of cytomegalovirus exposure and HLA in healthy donors. At the level of the study: Earlier, 95 million to 120 million unique TCR beta sequences were recovered from approximately 180 million T cells by an analysis.

Primers included in the PCR were 60 Vbeta and 13 Jbeta primers. Produced via immunoSEQ multiplex PCR; TCRdb's table is partial and in-frame only. The data hold about 160,000 clones, with around 82% observed a single time. Study observations and caveats: Whilst most TCR sequences proved rare, a subset of public TCRs occurred across many donors.

This clone was seen just once. Antigen specificity is unknown. This clonotype originated in a man aged 50-60 years in good health and CMV-seropositive. The sample was PBMCs.

The CDR3 loop reads CASSSTMDRGSYEQYF. The CDR3 DNA is TGTGCCAGCAGCAGCACTATGGACAGGGGATCCTACGAGCAGTACTTC. This chain links TRBV7-9 with TRBJ2-7; 9 nucleotides line up with TRBD1. This CDR3 contains 16 residues. Germline CDR1 reads SEHNR; CDR2 reads FQNEAQ (reference sequence). Trimming removed 5 bases from V and 1 base from J; junction bases left unmatched: 9.